This T cell receptor (beta chain) came from a study of breast tumors, draining lymph nodes, adjacent tissues. MiXCR, run by TCRdb on the multiplex PCR reads, gives a single entry per CDR3 protein. In the table there are tens of thousands of distinct CDR3 sequences, 15% to 20% of which are singletons. The lymph nodes were axillary draining lymph nodes from breast cancer patients. Material: axillary lymph node tissue. The sequence was obtained from a female donor with breast cancer. Some clones in this sample may be carry-over from other donors' samples.

CDR3 coding DNA: TGTGCCAGCAGTCCGACAGGGGGCGCGTATCGGGGCAATGAGCAGTTCTTC. It specifies CASSPTGGAYRGNEQFF. This sequence joins TRBV12-3 or TRBV12-4 and TRBJ2-1, with 10 bases matching TRBD1. There are 17 residues in the CDR3. J lost 6 bases, V lost 5 bases, and 13 bases had no gene match.